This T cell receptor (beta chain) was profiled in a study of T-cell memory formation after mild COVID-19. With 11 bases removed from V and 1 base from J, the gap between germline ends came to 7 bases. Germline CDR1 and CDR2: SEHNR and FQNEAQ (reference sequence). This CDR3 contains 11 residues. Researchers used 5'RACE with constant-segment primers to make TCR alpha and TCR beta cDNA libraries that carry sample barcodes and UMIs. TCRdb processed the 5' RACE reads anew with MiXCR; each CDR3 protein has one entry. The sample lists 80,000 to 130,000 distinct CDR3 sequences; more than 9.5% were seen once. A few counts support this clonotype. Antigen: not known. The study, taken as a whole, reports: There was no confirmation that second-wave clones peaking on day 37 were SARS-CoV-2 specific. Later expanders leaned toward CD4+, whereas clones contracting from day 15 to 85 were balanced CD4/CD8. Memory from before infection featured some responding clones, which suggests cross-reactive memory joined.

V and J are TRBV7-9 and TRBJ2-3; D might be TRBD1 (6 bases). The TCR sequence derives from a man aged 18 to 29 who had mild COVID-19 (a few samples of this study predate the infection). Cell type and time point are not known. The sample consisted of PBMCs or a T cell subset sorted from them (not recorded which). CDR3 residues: CAEGGTDTQYF. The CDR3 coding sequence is TGTGCCGAGGGGGGCACAGATACGCAGTATTTT.